A selection of T cell receptor beta chains follows, all from one sample in a study of human T cells and chemical hapten exposure. A single record per CDR3 protein comes from TCRdb applying MiXCR to the RACE reads. The data contain under 40,000 distinct CDR3 sequences, around 10% of them singletons. The sample here was whole blood, taken in connection with sensitization to the hapten diphenylcyclopropenone (DPC). The receptors stem from a man in his forties or fifties with alopecia areata. Some clones in this sample may be carry-over from other donors' samples. The CDR3 runs from the conserved cysteine through the conserved F or W. D genes are given only for firm matches. Only part of the rows carry a size: once, few, many, or a class if the clone is expanded.

j_call: TRBJ2-7; d_call: -; clone_size: few; v_call: TRBV11-2; cdr3_aa: CASGKRGAHAYEQYF; cdr3_nt: TGTGCCAGCGGAAAGAGGGGGGCGCACGCCTACGAGCAGTACTTC
j_call: TRBJ2-1; d_call: TRBD2; clone_size: few; v_call: TRBV7-2; cdr3_aa: CASSGTSDSYNEQFF; cdr3_nt: TGTGCCAGCAGCGGGACTAGCGACTCCTACAATGAGCAGTTCTTC
j_call: TRBJ1-5; d_call: -; clone_size: few; v_call: TRBV2; cdr3_aa: CASRRYWDQPQHF; cdr3_nt: TGTGCCAGCAGACGGTATTGGGATCAGCCCCAGCATTTT
j_call: TRBJ2-3; d_call: -; clone_size: few; v_call: TRBV10-3; cdr3_aa: CAIRGTDTQYF; cdr3_nt: TGTGCCATCAGGGGCACAGATACGCAGTATTTT
j_call: TRBJ2-5; d_call: -; clone_size: few; v_call: TRBV11-2; cdr3_aa: CASSSETQYF; cdr3_nt: TGTGCCAGCAGCTCAGAGACCCAGTACTTC
j_call: TRBJ2-7; d_call: -; clone_size: -; v_call: TRBV12-3/TRBV12-4; cdr3_aa: CASAGSGGLYEQYF; cdr3_nt: TGTGCCAGCGCAGGGAGCGGTGGCCTCTACGAGCAGTACTTC
j_call: TRBJ1-4; d_call: TRBD1; clone_size: few; v_call: TRBV2; cdr3_aa: CASRPGQGNEKLFF; cdr3_nt: TGTGCCAGCAGACCGGGACAGGGGAATGAAAAACTGTTTTTT
j_call: TRBJ2-3; d_call: TRBD2; clone_size: few; v_call: TRBV5-1; cdr3_aa: CASSFSLAGGGGDTQYF; cdr3_nt: TGCGCCAGCAGCTTCTCTCTAGCGGGAGGCGGGGGAGATACGCAGTATTTT
j_call: TRBJ1-2; d_call: TRBD1; clone_size: -; v_call: TRBV10-3; cdr3_aa: CAISAGTGTYGYTF; cdr3_nt: TGTGCCATCAGTGCCGGGACAGGGACTTATGGCTACACCTTC
j_call: TRBJ2-2; d_call: -; clone_size: many; v_call: TRBV6-2/TRBV6-3; cdr3_aa: CASSYVGLNTGELFF; cdr3_nt: TGTGCCAGCAGTTACGTGGGGCTGAACACCGGGGAGCTGTTTTTT
j_call: TRBJ2-7; d_call: TRBD1; clone_size: few; v_call: TRBV10-3; cdr3_aa: CAITPGQGVHEQYF; cdr3_nt: TGTGCCATCACCCCGGGACAGGGGGTCCACGAGCAGTACTTC